This TCR beta chain was identified in a study of blood T cell repertoires in COVID-19. Whole-study context: Samples came from the United States, Italy and Spain, spanning acute and convalescent COVID-19.

Looked up from germline, CDR1 is SGHRS and CDR2 is YFSETQ. J was trimmed by 2 bases and V by 0 bases; bases with no gene match: 0. This CDR3 spans 14 amino acids. Methods used by the authors: Quantification of nucleated cells was approximated via reference gene primer amplification. Clones were sequenced by immunoSEQ multiplex PCR, and TCRdb holds only the in-frame ones, with some missing. V and J calls plus clone size are reproduced from that table; the DNA served to infer D and trimming. The sample shows roughly 50,000 clones, roughly 79% of them seen only once. Sequencing was done on a sample of peripheral blood. The rearrangement uses TRBV5-1 and TRBJ2-7, with 9 bases lining up with TRBD1. The sequence came from a woman aged 60-75 years with acute or convalescent COVID-19. CDR3 coding DNA: TGCGCCAGCAGCTTGGACAGGGGGCCCTACGAGCAGTACTTC. Translation: CASSLDRGPYEQYF. Combining the CDR3 with reference TRBV5-1 and TRBJ2-7 gives the whole variable domain KAGVTQTPRYLIKTRGQQVTLSCSPISGHRSVSWYQQTPGQGLQFLFEYFSETQRNKGNFPGRFSGRQFSNSRSEMNVSTLELGDSALYLCASSLDRGPYEQYFGPGTRLTVT.